This TCR beta chain emerged from a study of shared clonotypes between healthy human individuals. Germline V gene sequence: CDR1 GTSNPN, CDR2 SVGIG (reference sequence). V was clipped by 1 base and J by 2 bases, with 7 bases between them. CDR3 length: 13 residues. CD45RO-negative, CCR7-positively selected cells formed the naive CD8 fraction, excluding terminally differentiated effector memory CD45RA+ cells. Notes on this clone: The target antigen is unknown. Other DNA sequences in the sample encode the same CDR3.

General study findings and limits: The represented genetic and exposure-history diversity was limited by the small number of donors.

Measured with immunoSEQ multiplex PCR; TCRdb has only the in-frame clones, and not every one. This sample carries roughly 2,000,000 clones, around 93% of them seen once, and the ten largest clones take less than 2%. Sequencing was done on a sample of naive CD8+ T cells from PBMCs. The rearrangement links TRBV30 to TRBJ2-3, with D possibly being TRBD1 or TRBD2 (5 bases each). This receptor was taken from a man between 18 and 35 years old in good health. Some clones in this sample may be carry-over from other donors' samples. CDR3 protein: CAWSGGTTDTQYF. CDR3 bases: TGTGCCTGGAGTGGGGGGACCACAGATACGCAGTATTTT.